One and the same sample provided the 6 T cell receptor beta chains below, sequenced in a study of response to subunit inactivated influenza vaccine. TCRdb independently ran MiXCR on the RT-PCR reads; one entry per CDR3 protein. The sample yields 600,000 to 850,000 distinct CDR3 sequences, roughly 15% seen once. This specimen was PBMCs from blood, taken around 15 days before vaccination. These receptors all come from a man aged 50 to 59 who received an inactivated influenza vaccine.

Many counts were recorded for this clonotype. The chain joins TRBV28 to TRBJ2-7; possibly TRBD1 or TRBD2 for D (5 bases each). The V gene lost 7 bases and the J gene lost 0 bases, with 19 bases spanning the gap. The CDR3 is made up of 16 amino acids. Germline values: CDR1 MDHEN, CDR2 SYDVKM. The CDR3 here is CASIRRLGTLSYEQYF. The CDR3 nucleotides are TGTGCCAGCATTCGTCGGCTCGGGACGCTCTCCTACGAGCAGTACTTC.

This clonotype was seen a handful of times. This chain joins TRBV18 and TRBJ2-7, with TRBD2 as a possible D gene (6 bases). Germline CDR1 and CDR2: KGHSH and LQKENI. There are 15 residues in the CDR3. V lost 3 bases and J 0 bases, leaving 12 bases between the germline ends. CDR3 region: CASSPGRTSSYEQYF. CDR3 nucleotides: TGTGCCAGCTCACCCGGGAGAACGAGCTCCTACGAGCAGTACTTC.

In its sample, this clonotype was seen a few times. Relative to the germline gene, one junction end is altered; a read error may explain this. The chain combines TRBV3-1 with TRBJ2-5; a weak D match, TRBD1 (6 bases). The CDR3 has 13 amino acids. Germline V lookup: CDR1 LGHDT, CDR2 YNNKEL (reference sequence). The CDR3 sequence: CASSQDRTAASAF. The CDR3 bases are TGTGCCAGCAGCCAAGATAGGACAGCCGCATCTGCCTTC.

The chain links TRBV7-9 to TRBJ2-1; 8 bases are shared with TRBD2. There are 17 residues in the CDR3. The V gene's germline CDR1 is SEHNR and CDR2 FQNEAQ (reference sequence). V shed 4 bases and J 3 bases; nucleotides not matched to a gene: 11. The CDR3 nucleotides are TGTGCCAGCAGCTCTAAACTCGAAAGCGGGGGCTACAATGAGCAGTTCTTC. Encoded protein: CASSSKLESGGYNEQFF.

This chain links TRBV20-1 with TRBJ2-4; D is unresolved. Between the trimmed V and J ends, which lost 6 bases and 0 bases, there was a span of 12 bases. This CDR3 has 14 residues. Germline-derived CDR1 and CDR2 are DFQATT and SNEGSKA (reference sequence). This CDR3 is CSAVDSLAKNIQYF. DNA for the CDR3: TGCAGTGCCGTAGACTCGTTAGCCAAAAACATTCAGTACTTC.

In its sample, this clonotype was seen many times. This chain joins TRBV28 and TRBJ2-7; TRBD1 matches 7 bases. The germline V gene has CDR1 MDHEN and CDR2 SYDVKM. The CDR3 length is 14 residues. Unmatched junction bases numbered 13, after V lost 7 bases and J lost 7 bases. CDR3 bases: TGTGCCAGCACCCAGGGACAGTTTCTACGGGAGCAGTACTTC. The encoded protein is CASTQGQFLREQYF.